These T cell receptor beta chains were read from a single sample in a study of cytomegalovirus exposure and HLA in healthy donors. Clones were read by immunoSEQ multiplex PCR, and TCRdb kept only the in-frame ones, dropping some. In the table there are around 200,000 clones, 75% to 90% of which are singletons. Sequenced: PBMCs. Receptors originate from a woman aged 18 to 35 in good health and CMV-seronegative. Both conserved end residues are part of each CDR3. D genes are given only for firm matches. The listing skips clone size in some rows; elsewhere it reads once, few, many or a size class.

v_gene: TRBV19; j_gene: TRBJ1-2; abundance: -; d_gene: -; CDR3nt: TGTGCCAGTAGTGCCCTCGAGGGTGTTAACTATGGCTACACCTTC; CDR3aa: CASSALEGVNYGYTF
v_gene: TRBV9; j_gene: TRBJ2-7; abundance: -; d_gene: -; CDR3nt: TGTGCCAGCATACAGGGTTTTAACTCCTACGAGCAGTACTTC; CDR3aa: CASIQGFNSYEQYF
v_gene: TRBV11-2; j_gene: TRBJ2-1; abundance: -; d_gene: TRBD1; CDR3nt: TGTGCCAGCAGCGGGATATCGACAGGGCAATCCAATGAGCAGTTCTTC; CDR3aa: CASSGISTGQSNEQFF
v_gene: TRBV14; j_gene: TRBJ1-2; abundance: few; d_gene: -; CDR3nt: TGTGCCAGCAGCCAAGGTTGGGCAGGTCAGCCCGCTAACTATGGCTACACCTTC; CDR3aa: CASSQGWAGQPANYGYTF
v_gene: TRBV10-3; j_gene: TRBJ2-7; abundance: -; d_gene: TRBD1; CDR3nt: TGTGCCATCAGTGAGTCCATCAGGACAGGGTACTACGAGCAGTACTTC; CDR3aa: CAISESIRTGYYEQYF
v_gene: TRBV7-9; j_gene: TRBJ2-5; abundance: -; d_gene: TRBD2; CDR3nt: TGTGCCAGCAGCTTAGTTCGCCTAGCGGGGGAGCAGTACTTC; CDR3aa: CASSLVRLAGEQYF
v_gene: TRBV7-2; j_gene: TRBJ2-7; abundance: -; d_gene: TRBD2; CDR3nt: TGTGCCAGCAACTTGACTAGCGGGCTATACTACGAGCAGTACTTC; CDR3aa: CASNLTSGLYYEQYF
v_gene: TRBV18; j_gene: TRBJ1-1; abundance: -; d_gene: TRBD1; CDR3nt: TGTGCCAGCTCTCCAACCTTAGCCGGGACAGGGAGTACTGAAGCTTTCTTT; CDR3aa: CASSPTLAGTGSTEAFF
v_gene: TRBV4-2; j_gene: TRBJ2-7; abundance: few; d_gene: TRBD1; CDR3nt: TGTGCCAGCAGCCCCCAGCCGCCGGGACAGGGAATTTACGAGCAGTACTTC; CDR3aa: CASSPQPPGQGIYEQYF
v_gene: TRBV19; j_gene: TRBJ2-7; abundance: -; d_gene: TRBD1; CDR3nt: TGTGCCAGTAGTACCAACGGACAGGGGGCCTCCTACGAGCAGTACTTC; CDR3aa: CASSTNGQGASYEQYF